The 5 T cell receptor beta chains reported below all come from one sample, sequenced in a study of cytomegalovirus exposure and HLA in healthy donors. A multiplex PCR was run with 60 Vbeta primers and 13 Jbeta primers. Generated by immunoSEQ multiplex PCR, the TCRdb table keeps only in-frame clones and is missing some. Here the sample spans approximately 150,000 clones, around 80% being singletons. The specimen sequenced was PBMCs. The receptors were sampled from a young man in good health and CMV-seronegative.

V gene TRBV11-3 combines with J gene TRBJ2-7; TRBD2 agrees at 8 bases. Germline V CDR1 and CDR2: SGHNT, YENEEA. This CDR3 is built from 14 residues. Trimming cost V 3 bases and J 4 bases; bases outside gene matches: 5. In DNA, the CDR3 is TGTGCCAGCAGCTTGGTTGCGGGAGGATACGAGCAGTACTTC. Protein sequence: CASSLVAGGYEQYF.

V is TRBV27 and J is TRBJ2-6; D remains ambiguous. Deletions cut 2 bases from V and 2 bases from J, with 7 bases between. The CDR3 is made up of 15 amino acids. Per the germline V gene, CDR1 is MNHEY and CDR2 is SMNVEV (reference sequence). CDR3 coding DNA: TGTGCCAGCAGTTTACTCGGTACTGGGGCCAACGTCCTGACTTTC. Its translation is CASSLLGTGANVLTF. Drawing the rest from reference TRBV27 and TRBJ2-6, the complete variable domain is EAQVTQNPRYLITVTGKKLTVTCSQNMNHEYMSWYRQDPGLGLRQIYYSMNVEVTDKGDVPEGYKVSRKEKRNFPLILESPSPNQTSLYFCASSLLGTGANVLTFGAGSRLTVL.

The rearrangement links TRBV5-4 to TRBJ1-4; the D is unclear. Germline V gene sequence: CDR1 SGHNT, CDR2 YYREEE (reference sequence). The CDR3 consists of 16 residues. Trimming shortened V by 0 bases and J by 0 bases, and 9 bases separated the two germline ends. The CDR3 reads CASSLGLSSTNEKLFF. Here the CDR3 DNA reads TGTGCCAGCAGCTTGGGGCTTTCCTCAACTAATGAAAAACTGTTTTTT.

The chain recombines TRBV30 with TRBJ1-2; D is undetermined. V was clipped by 4 bases and J by 13 bases, with 16 bases between them. This CDR3 is built from 11 residues. Per the germline V gene, CDR1 is GTSNPN and CDR2 is SVGIG (reference sequence). The CDR3 DNA is TGTGCCTGGACGACATTGTCGGCTCCCACCTTC. Protein product: CAWTTLSAPTF.

This clone was seen a single time. The genes are TRBV4-3 and TRBJ2-2, with a possible D match to TRBD2 (5 bases). Trimming pared 0 bases from V and 7 bases from J, leaving 18 bases between. The CDR3 consists of 17 residues. CDR1 is LGHNA and CDR2 is YSLEER in the germline V gene. DNA for the CDR3: TGCGCCAGCAGCCAAGAGAGTCGGACTCCTTGGGTCGGGGAGCTGTTTTTT. Protein product: CASSQESRTPWVGELFF.